These T cell receptor beta chains were read from a single sample in a study of blood T cells in healthy people across ages. Each CDR3 protein is one row after TCRdb ran MiXCR on the 5' RACE reads. The profile covers roughly 800,000 distinct CDR3 sequences, with 58% appearing a single time and 22% taken by the ten largest. Specimen: blood. The receptors come from a man aged 30 to 39 in good health. The CDR3 runs from the conserved cysteine through the conserved F or W. The D gene is left open where the match is weak. A clone size is listed for some rows: how often the clone was seen (once, few, many), or a class if it is expanded.

D: .
size: .
J: TRBJ2-7
V: TRBV13
CDR3: CASSFGGPTYEQYF
DNA: TGTGCCAGCAGCTTCGGGGGGCCTACCTACGAGCAGTACTTC

D: .
size: few
J: TRBJ1-5
V: TRBV15
CDR3: CATIQRQQPQHF
DNA: TGTGCCACCATCCAGCGTCAGCAGCCCCAGCATTTT

D: TRBD2
size: once
J: TRBJ2-5
V: TRBV7-8
CDR3: CASSLEAYSLAGDQETQYF
DNA: TGTGCCAGCAGCTTAGAAGCATATTCCTTAGCGGGGGATCAAGAGACCCAGTACTTC

D: .
size: .
J: TRBJ1-2
V: TRBV2
CDR3: CASTGYREASEYGYTF
DNA: TGTGCCAGCACCGGGTACAGGGAGGCCTCTGAATATGGCTACACCTTC

D: TRBD2
size: .
J: TRBJ2-7
V: TRBV6-6
CDR3: CASILGLGPDGYEQYF
DNA: TGTGCCAGCATCCTGGGACTAGGCCCCGATGGGTACGAGCAGTACTTC

D: TRBD1
size: .
J: TRBJ2-2
V: TRBV2
CDR3: CASCGTGVAGELFF
DNA: TGTGCCAGTTGCGGGACAGGGGTCGCCGGGGAGCTGTTTTTT

D: TRBD1
size: .
J: TRBJ1-6
V: TRBV28
CDR3: CASSPGEGADSPLHF
DNA: TGTGCCAGCAGCCCCGGGGAGGGGGCAGATTCACCCCTCCACTTT

D: .
size: .
J: TRBJ1-6
V: TRBV5-5
CDR3: CASSKTGPSSYNSPLHF
DNA: TGTGCCAGCAGCAAAACAGGGCCATCTTCTTATAATTCACCCCTCCACTTT

D: .
size: .
J: TRBJ2-7
V: TRBV4-3
CDR3: CASSQEAGTAFYEQYF
DNA: TGCGCCAGCAGCCAAGAGGCCGGGACTGCCTTTTACGAGCAGTACTTC

D: TRBD1
size: .
J: TRBJ2-7
V: TRBV4-3
CDR3: CASSHRNRGYEQYF
DNA: TGCGCCAGCAGCCATCGGAACAGGGGCTACGAGCAGTACTTC

D: TRBD1
size: few
J: TRBJ1-5
V: TRBV29-1
CDR3: CSVAGQGRQPQHF
DNA: TGCAGCGTTGCGGGACAGGGGAGGCAGCCCCAGCATTTT

D: .
size: few
J: TRBJ2-1
V: TRBV29-1
CDR3: CSVDSFNEQQFF
DNA: TGCAGCGTTGATAGCTTCAATGAACAGCAGTTCTTC

D: .
size: .
J: TRBJ2-1
V: TRBV7-3
CDR3: CASSLSTSREQFF
DNA: TGTGCCAGCAGCTTAAGCACTAGTAGGGAGCAGTTCTTC

D: TRBD2
size: .
J: TRBJ2-7
V: TRBV6-1
CDR3: CASSEGTSGSYEQYF
DNA: TGTGCCAGCAGTGAAGGGACTAGCGGTTCCTACGAGCAGTACTTC

D: .
size: .
J: TRBJ2-3
V: TRBV5-1
CDR3: CASSLILSDTQYF
DNA: TGCGCCAGTAGCTTGATTTTGTCAGATACGCAGTATTTT

D: TRBD2
size: .
J: TRBJ2-7
V: TRBV5-1
CDR3: CASSPASGGAYEQYF
DNA: TGCGCCAGCAGCCCGGCTAGCGGGGGGGCCTACGAGCAGTACTTC

D: .
size: few
J: TRBJ2-1
V: TRBV4-2
CDR3: CASSQDDRSSYNEQFF
DNA: TGTGCCAGCAGCCAAGATGACAGAAGCTCCTACAATGAGCAGTTCTTC

D: TRBD1
size: few
J: TRBJ2-1
V: TRBV27
CDR3: CASSFGQGAYNEQFF
DNA: TGTGCCAGCAGTTTTGGTCAGGGGGCTTACAATGAGCAGTTCTTC

D: .
size: .
J: TRBJ1-2
V: TRBV6-1
CDR3: CASRGAAQGYTF
DNA: TGTGCCAGCAGAGGGGCTGCTCAGGGCTACACCTTC

D: .
size: .
J: TRBJ1-5
V: TRBV28
CDR3: CAGGGPSNQPQHF
DNA: TGTGCCGGGGGGGGGCCTAGCAATCAGCCCCAGCATTTT

D: TRBD2
size: .
J: TRBJ2-1
V: TRBV20-1
CDR3: CSAPGLAGTNNEQFF
DNA: TGCAGTGCTCCGGGACTAGCGGGGACGAACAATGAGCAGTTCTTC

D: .
size: many
J: TRBJ1-1
V: TRBV20-1
CDR3: CSAGTEAFF
DNA: TGCAGTGCTGGCACTGAAGCTTTCTTT

D: .
size: .
J: TRBJ1-2
V: TRBV30
CDR3: CACALGRDYGYTF
DNA: TGTGCCTGTGCCCTGGGCAGGGATTATGGCTACACCTTC

D: TRBD2
size: .
J: TRBJ2-7
V: TRBV6-6
CDR3: CASSDGGAGGGEQYF
DNA: TGTGCCAGCAGTGACGGCGGAGCGGGAGGAGGCGAGCAGTACTTC

D: TRBD2
size: .
J: TRBJ2-1
V: TRBV7-8
CDR3: CASSLLRDYDEQFF
DNA: TGTGCCAGCAGCTTACTCCGGGACTACGATGAGCAGTTCTTC

D: .
size: many
J: TRBJ2-6
V: TRBV29-1
CDR3: CSVEPPRWANVLTF
DNA: TGCAGCGTTGAGCCCCCTCGATGGGCCAACGTCCTGACTTTC

D: .
size: .
J: TRBJ1-4
V: TRBV27
CDR3: CASRYAGSEKLFF
DNA: TGTGCCAGCCGATATGCAGGTTCCGAAAAACTGTTTTTT

D: .
size: .
J: TRBJ1-2
V: TRBV20-1
CDR3: CSARVGGIGYTF
DNA: TGCAGTGCTAGAGTTGGGGGTATAGGCTACACCTTC

D: .
size: .
J: TRBJ2-7
V: TRBV4-1
CDR3: CASSSPSKGSYEQYF
DNA: TGCGCCAGCAGCTCCCCGTCAAAAGGCTCCTACGAGCAGTACTTC

D: .
size: .
J: TRBJ2-1
V: TRBV4-3
CDR3: CASSRLSSGNEQFF
DNA: TGCGCCAGCAGCCGACTGTCCTCTGGCAATGAGCAGTTCTTC

D: .
size: .
J: TRBJ2-1
V: TRBV15
CDR3: CATSRDTQRYSYNEQFF
DNA: TGTGCCACCAGCAGAGATACACAGCGGTACTCCTACAATGAGCAGTTCTTC

D: .
size: once
J: TRBJ2-1
V: TRBV30
CDR3: CAGSEMAEQFF
DNA: TGTGCCGGGAGTGAAATGGCCGAGCAGTTCTTC

D: TRBD1
size: .
J: TRBJ1-2
V: TRBV3-1
CDR3: CASSGRQGTTYGYTF
DNA: TGTGCCAGCAGCGGAAGACAGGGGACCACCTATGGCTACACCTTC

D: TRBD2
size: .
J: TRBJ2-3
V: TRBV11-2
CDR3: CASNPLAATDTQYF
DNA: TGTGCCAGCAACCCGCTAGCGGCGACAGATACGCAGTATTTT

D: .
size: .
J: TRBJ2-3
V: TRBV20-1
CDR3: CSAFPPGLYTDTQYF
DNA: TGCAGTGCCTTCCCCCCGGGACTTTACACAGATACGCAGTATTTT

D: TRBD2
size: few
J: TRBJ2-1
V: TRBV29-1
CDR3: CSVPGTSGLFNEQFF
DNA: TGCAGCGTCCCCGGGACTAGCGGGCTATTCAATGAGCAGTTCTTC

D: .
size: few
J: TRBJ2-7
V: TRBV7-2
CDR3: CASSLVGRWGEQYF
DNA: TGTGCCAGCAGCTTAGTTGGCAGGTGGGGCGAGCAGTACTTC

D: .
size: .
J: TRBJ2-1
V: TRBV19
CDR3: CASSINPPTYNEQFF
DNA: TGTGCCAGTAGTATAAACCCCCCTACCTACAATGAGCAGTTCTTC

D: .
size: few
J: TRBJ2-1
V: TRBV14
CDR3: CASSSAGASNYNEQFF
DNA: TGTGCCAGCAGCTCCGCAGGGGCTAGCAACTACAATGAGCAGTTCTTC

D: .
size: .
J: TRBJ2-1
V: TRBV10-3
CDR3: CAISETLVQGSKFF
DNA: TGTGCCATCAGTGAGACACTAGTCCAGGGGAGCAAGTTCTTC

D: .
size: .
J: TRBJ1-5
V: TRBV20-1
CDR3: CSARDRMHSNQPQHF
DNA: TGCAGTGCTAGAGACAGGATGCATAGCAATCAGCCCCAGCATTTT

D: .
size: few
J: TRBJ2-5
V: TRBV15
CDR3: CATSRRVGETQYF
DNA: TGTGCCACCAGCAGGAGGGTCGGGGAGACCCAGTACTTC

D: .
size: few
J: TRBJ2-1
V: TRBV5-1
CDR3: CASSPPGSPGHEQFF
DNA: TGCGCCAGCAGCCCCCCGGGGTCCCCGGGCCATGAGCAGTTCTTC

D: TRBD1
size: .
J: TRBJ2-1
V: TRBV29-1
CDR3: CSVKQGSPYNEQFF
DNA: TGCAGCGTAAAACAGGGGTCGCCCTACAATGAGCAGTTCTTC

D: .
size: .
J: TRBJ2-5
V: TRBV20-1
CDR3: CSARGASWGETQYF
DNA: TGCAGTGCTAGGGGGGCCTCTTGGGGAGAGACCCAGTACTTC

D: .
size: once
J: TRBJ2-3
V: TRBV20-1
CDR3: CSATSLAGGGRTDTQYF
DNA: TGCAGTGCTACGAGTTTAGCGGGTGGGGGCCGCACAGATACGCAGTATTTT

D: .
size: many
J: TRBJ2-3
V: TRBV12-3/TRBV12-4
CDR3: CASSFGVTGDAQYF
DNA: TGTGCCAGCAGTTTCGGGGTGACCGGAGATGCGCAGTATTTT

D: .
size: many
J: TRBJ2-5
V: TRBV2
CDR3: CASTLGETQYF
DNA: TGTGCCAGCACCCTAGGAGAGACCCAGTACTTC

D: TRBD2
size: .
J: TRBJ2-3
V: TRBV7-8
CDR3: CASSPPPGLAGGSHRSDTQYF
DNA: TGTGCCAGCAGTCCGCCGCCGGGACTAGCGGGGGGGAGCCACCGCTCAGATACGCAGTATTTT

D: TRBD2
size: few
J: TRBJ2-1
V: TRBV27
CDR3: CASSSSYSGVEQFF
DNA: TGTGCCAGCAGTTCATCCTACAGCGGGGTCGAGCAGTTCTTC

D: TRBD1
size: .
J: TRBJ1-2
V: TRBV11-2
CDR3: CASRDQGEAGYTF
DNA: TGTGCCAGCAGGGATCAGGGGGAGGCTGGCTACACCTTC

D: .
size: .
J: TRBJ2-7
V: TRBV27
CDR3: CASSKTGRYEQYF
DNA: TGTGCCAGCAGTAAAACAGGGAGATACGAGCAGTACTTC

D: .
size: few
J: TRBJ2-5
V: TRBV2
CDR3: CASSSVAKETQYF
DNA: TGTGCCAGCAGCAGTGTAGCGAAAGAGACCCAGTACTTC

D: .
size: .
J: TRBJ1-2
V: TRBV14
CDR3: CASSLYVRRGYTF
DNA: TGTGCCAGCAGCCTCTATGTAAGACGTGGCTACACCTTC

D: TRBD1
size: few
J: TRBJ1-2
V: TRBV7-2
CDR3: CASSSHPRTGHGYTF
DNA: TGTGCCAGCAGCTCCCATCCCCGGACAGGGCACGGCTACACCTTC